Listed below are T cell receptor beta chains from one sample, sequenced in a study of T cell repertoires in cytomegalovirus infection. For these TCRs, the target antigens are not known. TCRdb reprocessed the reads via MiXCR and lists one record per CDR3 protein. Among about 900,000 distinct CDR3 sequences listed, about a third were seen once. The source material was cultured CD8+ T cells from PBMCs, sampled from culture after CMV antigen stimulation. The origin of the receptors is a human donor in good health (CMV status not recorded). Some clones in this sample may be carry-over from other donors' samples. Both conserved end residues are part of each CDR3. D genes are given only for firm matches. A row's size may be missing; if present it is once, few, many or a size class.

size | D | J | V | DNA | CDR3
few | TRBD1 | TRBJ1-1 | TRBV5-4 | TGTGCCAGCAGCTTACGGACAGGGGGGAACACTGAAGCTTTCTTT | CASSLRTGGNTEAFF
. | . | TRBJ2-1 | TRBV6-2/TRBV6-3 | TGTGCCACCCTCCGAGGAGGAGGCTACAATGAGCAGTTCTTC | CATLRGGGYNEQFF
few | . | TRBJ2-3 | TRBV11-2 | TGTGCCAGCAGCTTAGATCCGGTCCCGGATACGCAGTATTTT | CASSLDPVPDTQYF
. | . | TRBJ1-5 | TRBV18 | TGTGCCAGCTCACCAGGGGGAGATCAGCCCCAGCATTTT | CASSPGGDQPQHF
. | . | TRBJ1-5 | TRBV6-5 | TGTGCCAGCACCCGGGGGGAAAGCAATCAGCCCCAGCATTTT | CASTRGESNQPQHF
few | . | TRBJ2-3 | TRBV7-9 | TGTGCCAGCAGAACCCGTAGGACACCGAGCACAGATACGCAGTATTTT | CASRTRRTPSTDTQYF
. | . | TRBJ1-2 | TRBV5-1 | TGCGCCAGCAGCCTCGTCGGTGCAGGGGATCGGGGCTACACCTTC | CASSLVGAGDRGYTF
. | . | TRBJ1-1 | TRBV7-8 | TGTGCCAGCAGCTTCAACAGGGTGAAAGGGTGGACTGAAGCTTTCTTT | CASSFNRVKGWTEAFF
. | . | TRBJ2-3 | TRBV10-3 | TGTGCCATCAATGATAGGATCCGGGAAGATACGCAGTATTTT | CAINDRIREDTQYF
many | TRBD2 | TRBJ2-5 | TRBV20-1 | TGCAGTGCTCTAGCGGGGGGCCCCCAAGAGACCCAGTACTTC | CSALAGGPQETQYF
many | . | TRBJ1-5 | TRBV7-2 | TGTGCCAGCAGCTTCAAGGGACTCAATCAGCCCCAGCATTTT | CASSFKGLNQPQHF
few | . | TRBJ2-1 | TRBV4-1 | TGCGCCAGCGGGCCCAACAATGAGCAGTTCTTC | CASGPNNEQFF
few | TRBD1 | TRBJ1-5 | TRBV12-3/TRBV12-4 | TGTGCCAGCACCCCCTCTGAGGGGGCCCTTCAGCCCCAGCATTTT | CASTPSEGALQPQHF
few | TRBD2 | TRBJ2-7 | TRBV12-3/TRBV12-4 | TGTGCCAGCAGTACGAGCGGGGGGGCCTCAAACGAGCAGTACTTC | CASSTSGGASNEQYF
few | . | TRBJ1-5 | TRBV7-4 | TGTGCCAGCAGCGTCCCGGCAGCCCCCAATCAGCCCCAGCATTTT | CASSVPAAPNQPQHF
. | . | TRBJ2-3 | TRBV7-9 | TGTGCCAGCAGCCACGAATGGCTCAGGGATTCAGCCGATACGCAGTATTTT | CASSHEWLRDSADTQYF
. | . | TRBJ1-1 | TRBV13 | TGTGCCAGCAGCCCTGGGGGGAATGAAGCTTTCTTT | CASSPGGNEAFF
. | TRBD1 | TRBJ2-7 | TRBV7-6 | TGTGCCAGCAGCTTAGAGGGACAGGGGGGTACCTACGAGCAGTACTTC | CASSLEGQGGTYEQYF
. | TRBD2 | TRBJ2-3 | TRBV7-9 | TGTGCCAGCAGCTTTGTAGCGGGGATTCAGGATACGCAGTATTTT | CASSFVAGIQDTQYF
. | . | TRBJ1-1 | TRBV20-1 | TGCAGTGCCTGGGGGGGGCCTGAAGCTTTCTTT | CSAWGGPEAFF
. | . | TRBJ1-5 | TRBV6-1 | TGTGCCAGCCAACCAGGGACCCTTAGCAATCAGCCCCAGCATTTT | CASQPGTLSNQPQHF
. | TRBD2 | TRBJ2-1 | TRBV7-3 | TGTACCAGCAGCCGGGAGGGTCCGGAGGATGAGCAGTTCTTC | CTSSREGPEDEQFF
. | TRBD1 | TRBJ2-2 | TRBV6-6 | TGTGCCAGCAGTTACTCGACCGACAGGGTTATGAACGGGGAGCTGTTTTTT | CASSYSTDRVMNGELFF
few | TRBD1 | TRBJ2-1 | TRBV5-1 | TGCGCCAGCAGCTGGACGGGACAGGGAGGTTCCAATGAGCAGTTCTTC | CASSWTGQGGSNEQFF
many | TRBD1 | TRBJ1-2 | TRBV7-9 | TGTGCCAGCAGCCCCTCTCCAACAGGGGATAACTATGGCTACACCTTC | CASSPSPTGDNYGYTF
. | TRBD2 | TRBJ2-1 | TRBV6-1 | TGTGCCAGCTTTATCGGGACTAGCGGATACAATGAGCAGTTCTTC | CASFIGTSGYNEQFF
. | . | TRBJ2-6 | TRBV11-2 | TGTGCCAGCAGCATGACGGGAGCTGGGGCCAACGTCCTGACTTTC | CASSMTGAGANVLTF
. | . | TRBJ2-3 | TRBV2 | TGTGCCAGTAGTGTGAAGGGGCGCCGCACAGATACGCAGTATTTT | CASSVKGRRTDTQYF
. | . | TRBJ1-1 | TRBV20-1 | TGCAGTGCTAGAATCTGGAGCACTGAAGCTTTCTTT | CSARIWSTEAFF
few | . | TRBJ2-1 | TRBV5-4 | TGTGCCAGCAGCTGGGGGAGCGACCCTACCCCCAATGAGCAGTTCTTC | CASSWGSDPTPNEQFF
. | . | TRBJ2-1 | TRBV2 | TGTGCCAGCAGTGAAGAGGTCTTAGGTGAGCAGTTCTTC | CASSEEVLGEQFF
. | . | TRBJ1-4 | TRBV12-3/TRBV12-4 | TGTGCCAGCAGTTTCGGGACGGCCACAACTAATGAAAAACTGTTTTTT | CASSFGTATTNEKLFF
many | . | TRBJ2-1 | TRBV7-8 | TGTGCCAGCAGTTATTTTGTTAGCTCCTACAATGAGCAGTTCTTC | CASSYFVSSYNEQFF
. | . | TRBJ1-5 | TRBV12-3/TRBV12-4 | TGTGCCAGCAGTTTAGCGTGGGGGGCCGGCAATCAGCCCCAGCATTTT | CASSLAWGAGNQPQHF
many | TRBD1 | TRBJ2-1 | TRBV7-9 | TGTGCCAGCAGCTTGACAGGGGAATACAATGAGCAGTTCTTC | CASSLTGEYNEQFF
. | TRBD1 | TRBJ1-2 | TRBV7-8 | TGTGCCAGCAGCTTAGACAGGGGGAGCTACTATGGCTACACCTTC | CASSLDRGSYYGYTF
many | . | TRBJ2-1 | TRBV4-3 | TGCGCCAGCAGCCAAGATTCGGGGGAGAACAATGAGCAGTTCTTC | CASSQDSGENNEQFF
few | . | TRBJ2-4 | TRBV2 | TGTGCCAGCAGGGCGGGCGAAACAGGGCTTTCGAAAAACATTCAGTACTTC | CASRAGETGLSKNIQYF
few | . | TRBJ1-5 | TRBV6-1 | TGTGCCAGCAGTGAAAAAGGAACGCGCAATCAGCCCCAGCATTTT | CASSEKGTRNQPQHF
. | . | TRBJ1-2 | TRBV5-1 | TGCGCCAGCAGCTTCTCGGGTGTTGGTAACTATGGCTACACCTTC | CASSFSGVGNYGYTF
. | TRBD2 | TRBJ2-1 | TRBV19 | TGTGCCAGTAGTAGGGTAGAGAGGACTAGTTACAATGAGCAGTTCTTC | CASSRVERTSYNEQFF
. | TRBD1 | TRBJ1-2 | TRBV9 | TGTGCCAGCAGCGTCGGGACAGAGGATCGTGGCTACACCTTC | CASSVGTEDRGYTF
. | . | TRBJ2-3 | TRBV5-3 | TGTGCCAGCAGCTTACCACTAGCTTCTAGCACAGATACGCAGTATTTT | CASSLPLASSTDTQYF
. | . | TRBJ1-2 | TRBV27 | TGTGCCAGCAGTTCCATTGGGACTAACTATGGCTACACCTTC | CASSSIGTNYGYTF
. | . | TRBJ2-1 | TRBV9 | TGTGCCAGCAGCGTCCAAACAGGGTTGCATGAGCAGTTCTTC | CASSVQTGLHEQFF
few | . | TRBJ1-5 | TRBV4-1 | TGCGCCAGCAGCCAAGGACCGGGGAAATACGCCCAGCATTTT | CASSQGPGKYAQHF
. | TRBD2 | TRBJ2-1 | TRBV7-9 | TGTGCCAGCATAGATGCCCCCCGACTAGCGGGGCACTACAATGAGCAGTTCTTC | CASIDAPRLAGHYNEQFF
few | . | TRBJ2-3 | TRBV14 | TGTGCCAGCAGCCAAGGAGTGTCGACAGATACGCAGTATTTT | CASSQGVSTDTQYF
few | . | TRBJ2-5 | TRBV6-2/TRBV6-3 | TGTGCCAGCACTTACGATGAGACCCAGTACTTC | CASTYDETQYF
few | TRBD2 | TRBJ2-3 | TRBV20-1 | TGCAGTGCTAGAGATATGCTAGCGGGGGTGGCAGATACGCAGTATTTT | CSARDMLAGVADTQYF
. | TRBD1 | TRBJ1-5 | TRBV7-4 | TGTGCCAACAGCCTAATGGTGACAGGGACTCAGCCCCAGCATTTT | CANSLMVTGTQPQHF
. | TRBD2 | TRBJ2-3 | TRBV24-1 | TGTGCCACCAGTGAGGGACTAGCGGAAGATACGCAGTATTTT | CATSEGLAEDTQYF
. | . | TRBJ2-7 | TRBV12-3/TRBV12-4 | TGTGCCAGCAGTTTAAAGCAGGCCAACTACGAGCAGTACTTC | CASSLKQANYEQYF
. | . | TRBJ2-5 | TRBV10-3 | TGTGCCATCAGCGCGGGGGAGACCCAGTACTTC | CAISAGETQYF
. | TRBD1 | TRBJ2-2 | TRBV12-3/TRBV12-4 | TGTGCCAGCAGTTTTGCAGTGGAACAGGGGGACGCCGGGGAGCTGTTTTTT | CASSFAVEQGDAGELFF